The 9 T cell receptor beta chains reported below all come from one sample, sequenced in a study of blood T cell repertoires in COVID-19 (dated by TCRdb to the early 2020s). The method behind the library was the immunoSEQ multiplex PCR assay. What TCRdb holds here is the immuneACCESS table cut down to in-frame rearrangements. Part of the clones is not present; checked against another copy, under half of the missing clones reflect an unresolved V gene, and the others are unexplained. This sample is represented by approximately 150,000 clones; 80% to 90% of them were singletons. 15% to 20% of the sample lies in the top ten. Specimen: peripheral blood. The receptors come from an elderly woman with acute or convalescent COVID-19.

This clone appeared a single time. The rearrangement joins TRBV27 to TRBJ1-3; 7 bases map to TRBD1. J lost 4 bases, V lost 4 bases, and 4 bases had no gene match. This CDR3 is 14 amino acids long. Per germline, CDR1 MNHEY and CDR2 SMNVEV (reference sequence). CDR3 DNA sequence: TGTGCCAGCAGTTCGACAGGGTGGGGAAACACCATATATTTT. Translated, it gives CASSSTGWGNTIYF.

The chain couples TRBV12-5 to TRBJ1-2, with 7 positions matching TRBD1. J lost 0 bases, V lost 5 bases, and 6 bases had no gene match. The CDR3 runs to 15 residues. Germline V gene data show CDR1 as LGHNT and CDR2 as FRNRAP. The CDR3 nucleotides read TGTGCTAGTGGTACCCGGGACAGTTCTAACTATGGCTACACCTTC. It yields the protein CASGTRDSSNYGYTF.

CDR3 sequence: CASDGRGNTIYF. CDR3 nucleotides: TGTGCCAGCGATGGCAGGGGAAACACCATATATTTT. The V call is TRBV2, the J call TRBJ1-3; D is undetermined. V was trimmed by 8 bases and J by 4 bases, leaving 9 bases between them. Germline CDR1 SNHLY, CDR2 FYNNEI. The CDR3 is 12 amino acids.

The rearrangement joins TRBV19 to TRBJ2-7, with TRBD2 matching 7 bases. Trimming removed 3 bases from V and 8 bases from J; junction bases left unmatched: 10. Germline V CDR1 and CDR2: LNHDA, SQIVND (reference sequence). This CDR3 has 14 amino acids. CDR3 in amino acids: CASSIRGRAGQQYF. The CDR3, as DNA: TGTGCCAGTAGTATCCGAGGGAGGGCCGGTCAGCAGTACTTC. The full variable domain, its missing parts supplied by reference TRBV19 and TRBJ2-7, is DGGITQSPKYLFRKEGQNVTLSCEQNLNHDAMYWYRQDPGQGLRLIYYSQIVNDFQKGDIAEGYSVSREKKESFPLTVTSAQKNPTAFYLCASSIRGRAGQQYFGPGTRLTVT.

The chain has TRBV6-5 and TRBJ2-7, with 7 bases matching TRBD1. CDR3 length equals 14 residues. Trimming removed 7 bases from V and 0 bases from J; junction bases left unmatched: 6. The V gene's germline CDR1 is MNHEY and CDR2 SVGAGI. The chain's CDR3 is CASNRDRDSYEQYF. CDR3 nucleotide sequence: TGTGCCAGCAACCGGGACAGAGACTCCTACGAGCAGTACTTC.

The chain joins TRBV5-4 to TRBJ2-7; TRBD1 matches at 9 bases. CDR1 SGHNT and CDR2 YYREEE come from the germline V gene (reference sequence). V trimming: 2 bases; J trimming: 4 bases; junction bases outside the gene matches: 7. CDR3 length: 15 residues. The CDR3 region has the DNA TGTGCCAGCAGCTTCACCGGGACAGGGATATACGAGCAGTACTTC. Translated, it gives CASSFTGTGIYEQYF.

The CDR3 DNA sequence: TGTGCCAGCAGCCCCAGGGGGGCTAACTATGGCTACACCTTC. Its protein is CASSPRGANYGYTF. This sequence joins TRBV5-6 and TRBJ1-2; 7 bases map to TRBD1. This CDR3 comprises 14 residues. Per germline, CDR1 SGHDT and CDR2 YYEEEE. V lost 4 bases, J lost 0 bases, and 3 bases stayed unmatched.

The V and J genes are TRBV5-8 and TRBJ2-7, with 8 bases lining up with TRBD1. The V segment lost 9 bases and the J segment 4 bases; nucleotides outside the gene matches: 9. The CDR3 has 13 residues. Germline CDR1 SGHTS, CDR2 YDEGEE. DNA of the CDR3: TGTGCCACCTCCCCAGGGGGCGTTTACGAGCAGTACTTC. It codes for CATSPGGVYEQYF.

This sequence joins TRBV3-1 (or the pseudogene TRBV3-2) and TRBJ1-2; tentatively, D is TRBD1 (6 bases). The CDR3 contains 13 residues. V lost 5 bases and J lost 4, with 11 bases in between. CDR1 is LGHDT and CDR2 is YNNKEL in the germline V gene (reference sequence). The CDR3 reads CASSLQGIYGYTF. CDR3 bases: TGTGCCAGCAGCTTACAGGGTATCTATGGCTACACCTTC.